This is a list of T cell receptor beta chains from one sample in a study of T cell repertoires in cytomegalovirus infection. Via MiXCR, TCRdb re-called the reads, giving one row per CDR3 protein. The sample carries 750,000 to 900,000 distinct CDR3 sequences, just under 30% recorded once. Antigens of these TCRs are unknown. The source material was cultured CD8+ T cells from PBMCs, sampled from culture after CMV antigen stimulation. All receptors come from a human donor in good health (CMV status not recorded). Some clones in this sample may be carry-over from other donors' samples. Both conserved end residues are part of each CDR3. The D gene is left open where the match is weak. Clone sizes are given selectively: once, few, many, or a class where the clone is expanded.

j_call,cdr3_length,v_call,clone_size,d_call,cdr3_aa,cdr3_nt
TRBJ2-3,17,TRBV7-8,many,TRBD2,CASSLGSTGGPIDTQYF,TGTGCCAGCAGCTTAGGATCGACGGGGGGGCCAATAGATACGCAGTATTTT
TRBJ1-5,12,TRBV6-2/TRBV6-3,-,TRBD1,CASSYPGQSQHF,TGTGCCAGCAGTTACCCGGGACAGTCCCAGCATTTT
TRBJ2-1,15,TRBV24-1,-,TRBD2,CATSASGGINNEQFF,TGTGCCACCAGTGCAAGCGGGGGAATAAACAATGAGCAGTTCTTC
TRBJ1-2,15,TRBV12-3/TRBV12-4,many,-,CASSTTLGTPYGYTF,TGTGCCAGCAGTACCACGTTAGGGACCCCCTATGGCTACACCTTC
TRBJ1-5,18,TRBV23-1,-,-,CASSQSENTQRSNQPQHF,TGCGCCAGCAGTCAATCAGAGAACACTCAACGTAGCAATCAGCCCCAGCATTTT
TRBJ1-2,14,TRBV7-2,-,-,CASSLGGVVDGYTF,TGTGCCAGCAGCTTAGGAGGGGTAGTCGATGGCTACACCTTC
TRBJ1-4,14,TRBV27,few,-,CASSYGTATEKLFF,TGTGCCAGCAGTTATGGGACGGCGACCGAAAAACTGTTTTTT
TRBJ2-4,16,TRBV28,-,-,CASSLPGPITKNIQYF,TGTGCCAGCAGTTTACCAGGACCTATTACAAAAAACATTCAGTACTTC
TRBJ2-2,14,TRBV7-6,many,-,CASSWDIGTGELFF,TGTGCCAGCAGCTGGGACATCGGCACCGGGGAGCTGTTTTTT
TRBJ1-3,15,TRBV7-6,-,TRBD1,CASSATGGSGNTIYF,TGTGCTAGCAGCGCGACAGGGGGCTCGGGAAACACCATATATTTT
TRBJ2-4,11,TRBV10-3,-,-,CAIRTGDIQYF,TGTGCCATCAGGACGGGGGACATTCAGTACTTC
TRBJ1-5,14,TRBV7-2,-,-,CASSLDWGDQPQHF,TGTGCCAGCAGCTTAGATTGGGGAGATCAGCCCCAGCATTTT
TRBJ2-1,13,TRBV28,few,-,CASSFGLGEWQFF,TGTGCCAGCAGTTTTGGGCTTGGGGAGTGGCAGTTCTTC
TRBJ2-7,16,TRBV10-3,few,TRBD2,CAIRGVSSGDSYEQYF,TGTGCCATCCGGGGGGTGTCTAGCGGGGATTCCTACGAGCAGTACTTC
TRBJ1-1,13,TRBV19,few,-,CATNGNGDTEAFF,TGTGCCACTAATGGGAATGGGGACACTGAAGCTTTCTTT
TRBJ1-4,16,TRBV7-2,many,-,CASSSRDGGPNEKLFF,TGTGCCAGCAGCTCCCGGGACGGCGGACCTAATGAAAAACTGTTTTTT
TRBJ2-2,15,TRBV28,-,-,CASSLHAENTGELFF,TGTGCCAGCAGCCTCCACGCGGAGAACACCGGGGAGCTGTTTTTT
TRBJ2-7,12,TRBV20-1,-,-,CSARVLPYEQYF,TGCAGTGCTAGAGTACTCCCCTACGAGCAGTACTTC
TRBJ2-1,15,TRBV5-3,-,TRBD1,CASSQPGQGINEQFF,TGTGCCAGCAGCCAACCGGGACAGGGCATCAATGAGCAGTTCTTC
TRBJ1-2,14,TRBV4-1,many,-,CASSQGDPPRGYTF,TGCGCCAGCAGCCAAGGGGACCCGCCGCGTGGCTACACCTTC
TRBJ1-1,16,TRBV4-3,-,-,CASSQDRGLEGAEAFF,TGCGCCAGCAGCCAAGATCGAGGACTAGAAGGAGCCGAAGCTTTCTTT
TRBJ2-7,12,TRBV19,-,-,CASSMDGGEQYF,TGTGCCAGTAGTATGGACGGGGGCGAGCAGTACTTC
TRBJ2-5,16,TRBV7-9,few,-,CASNSGGGQGRETQYF,TGTGCCAGCAACTCGGGTGGGGGGCAGGGTCGGGAGACCCAGTACTTC
TRBJ2-2,19,TRBV7-8,many,-,CASSSNLGDFLANTGELFF,TGTGCCAGCAGCTCCAACCTAGGGGACTTTCTCGCGAACACCGGGGAGCTGTTTTTT
TRBJ2-5,15,TRBV19,few,-,CASSITGGLQETQYF,TGTGCCAGTAGTATAACCGGGGGCTTACAAGAGACCCAGTACTTC
TRBJ1-5,15,TRBV19,-,-,CASSIPVGLNQPQHF,TGTGCCAGTAGTATCCCAGTGGGCCTCAATCAGCCCCAGCATTTT
TRBJ2-1,14,TRBV12-3/TRBV12-4,many,-,CASSFWYRYNEQFF,TGTGCCAGCAGTTTTTGGTACAGGTACAATGAGCAGTTCTTC
TRBJ1-2,14,TRBV12-3/TRBV12-4,few,TRBD1,CASSLRDRGGGYTF,TGTGCCAGCAGTTTGAGGGACAGGGGCGGAGGCTACACCTTC
TRBJ2-1,19,TRBV7-4,few,TRBD2,CASSAYPRLAGGPDNEQFF,TGTGCCAGCAGCGCGTACCCCAGACTAGCGGGGGGACCCGACAATGAGCAGTTCTTC
TRBJ1-2,13,TRBV6-5,-,-,CASSYGSDNGYTF,TGTGCCAGCAGTTACGGGTCAGATAATGGCTACACCTTC
TRBJ1-1,14,TRBV19,few,-,CASSFGQGLQEAFF,TGTGCCAGCAGCTTTGGTCAGGGCCTCCAAGAAGCTTTCTTT
TRBJ1-1,12,TRBV7-9,-,TRBD1,CASSPGTAKAFF,TGTGCCAGCAGTCCCGGGACAGCGAAAGCTTTCTTT
TRBJ2-1,17,TRBV5-5,-,-,CASTSRGIGAAINEQFF,TGTGCCAGCACCTCGCGGGGTATTGGGGCAGCGATTAATGAGCAGTTCTTC
TRBJ2-4,12,TRBV5-6,-,-,CASASAKNIQYF,TGTGCCAGCGCGTCGGCCAAAAACATTCAGTACTTC
TRBJ2-1,14,TRBV7-2,few,-,CASSYGGAGNEQFF,TGTGCCAGCAGCTATGGGGGGGCCGGAAATGAGCAGTTCTTC
TRBJ2-1,13,TRBV7-9,-,-,CASTPRGGNEQFF,TGTGCCAGCACCCCAAGAGGAGGCAATGAGCAGTTCTTC
TRBJ1-1,13,TRBV2,-,-,CASSGWAHTEAFF,TGTGCCAGCAGTGGTTGGGCCCACACTGAAGCTTTCTTT
TRBJ2-3,16,TRBV6-2/TRBV6-3,-,-,CASSYSWDGSTDTQYF,TGTGCCAGCAGTTACTCCTGGGACGGTTCCACAGATACGCAGTATTTT
TRBJ1-1,15,TRBV5-4,-,-,CASSLGGRGYTEAFF,TGTGCCAGCAGCTTGGGCGGTCGGGGGTACACTGAAGCTTTCTTT
TRBJ2-1,16,TRBV7-9,few,-,CASSPSTGLYYNEQFF,TGTGCCAGCAGCCCGAGTACTGGACTGTACTACAATGAGCAGTTCTTC
TRBJ2-1,18,TRBV7-3,few,-,CASSLTKEGGYSYNEQFF,TGTGCCAGCAGCTTAACAAAGGAGGGGGGCTACTCCTACAATGAGCAGTTCTTC
TRBJ1-6,15,TRBV11-1,-,-,CASSPPGIQESPLHF,TGTGCCAGCAGCCCTCCAGGGATTCAAGAATCACCCCTCCACTTT
TRBJ1-1,18,TRBV11-2,few,TRBD1,CASSLDRGTGGMNTEAFF,TGTGCCAGCAGCTTAGATCGAGGGACAGGGGGTATGAACACTGAAGCTTTCTTT
TRBJ1-2,15,TRBV13,-,-,CASSLGRRLNYGYTF,TGTGCCAGCAGCTTAGGACGCAGGTTGAACTATGGCTACACCTTC
TRBJ1-5,15,TRBV6-2/TRBV6-3,few,TRBD1,CASSPMTGFRQPQHF,TGTGCCAGCAGTCCCATGACAGGGTTTCGCCAGCCCCAGCATTTT
TRBJ1-2,16,TRBV6-2/TRBV6-3,few,-,CASSTPGAVNNYGYTF,TGTGCCAGCAGTACCCCGGGAGCTGTGAATAACTATGGCTACACCTTC
TRBJ2-7,16,TRBV19,few,-,CASSKGLAVSSYEQYF,TGTGCCAGTAGTAAAGGGTTGGCAGTAAGCTCCTACGAGCAGTACTTC
TRBJ2-1,15,TRBV7-3,few,TRBD2,CASSVLAGPYNEQFF,TGTGCCAGCAGCGTCCTAGCGGGGCCCTACAATGAGCAGTTCTTC
TRBJ2-1,15,TRBV19,few,-,CASSIARTSYNEQFF,TGTGCCAGTAGTATAGCCCGAACCTCCTACAATGAGCAGTTCTTC
TRBJ1-1,13,TRBV19,few,-,CASSRYGYTEAFF,TGTGCCAGTAGTAGGTACGGGTACACTGAAGCTTTCTTT
TRBJ2-2,11,TRBV6-6,-,-,CASTERGELFF,TGTGCCAGCACCGAAAGGGGGGAGCTGTTTTTT
TRBJ2-3,14,TRBV4-1,few,-,CASSQGPLTDTQYF,TGCGCCAGCAGCCAAGGGCCCCTCACAGATACGCAGTATTTT
TRBJ2-3,17,TRBV11-3,few,TRBD2,CASSLEGTSGFTDTQYF,TGTGCCAGCAGCTTAGAAGGGACTAGCGGATTCACAGATACGCAGTATTTT
TRBJ2-7,15,TRBV7-7,many,-,CASSYRDSGNYEQYF,TGTGCTAGCAGCTACCGGGACTCTGGTAACTACGAGCAGTACTTC